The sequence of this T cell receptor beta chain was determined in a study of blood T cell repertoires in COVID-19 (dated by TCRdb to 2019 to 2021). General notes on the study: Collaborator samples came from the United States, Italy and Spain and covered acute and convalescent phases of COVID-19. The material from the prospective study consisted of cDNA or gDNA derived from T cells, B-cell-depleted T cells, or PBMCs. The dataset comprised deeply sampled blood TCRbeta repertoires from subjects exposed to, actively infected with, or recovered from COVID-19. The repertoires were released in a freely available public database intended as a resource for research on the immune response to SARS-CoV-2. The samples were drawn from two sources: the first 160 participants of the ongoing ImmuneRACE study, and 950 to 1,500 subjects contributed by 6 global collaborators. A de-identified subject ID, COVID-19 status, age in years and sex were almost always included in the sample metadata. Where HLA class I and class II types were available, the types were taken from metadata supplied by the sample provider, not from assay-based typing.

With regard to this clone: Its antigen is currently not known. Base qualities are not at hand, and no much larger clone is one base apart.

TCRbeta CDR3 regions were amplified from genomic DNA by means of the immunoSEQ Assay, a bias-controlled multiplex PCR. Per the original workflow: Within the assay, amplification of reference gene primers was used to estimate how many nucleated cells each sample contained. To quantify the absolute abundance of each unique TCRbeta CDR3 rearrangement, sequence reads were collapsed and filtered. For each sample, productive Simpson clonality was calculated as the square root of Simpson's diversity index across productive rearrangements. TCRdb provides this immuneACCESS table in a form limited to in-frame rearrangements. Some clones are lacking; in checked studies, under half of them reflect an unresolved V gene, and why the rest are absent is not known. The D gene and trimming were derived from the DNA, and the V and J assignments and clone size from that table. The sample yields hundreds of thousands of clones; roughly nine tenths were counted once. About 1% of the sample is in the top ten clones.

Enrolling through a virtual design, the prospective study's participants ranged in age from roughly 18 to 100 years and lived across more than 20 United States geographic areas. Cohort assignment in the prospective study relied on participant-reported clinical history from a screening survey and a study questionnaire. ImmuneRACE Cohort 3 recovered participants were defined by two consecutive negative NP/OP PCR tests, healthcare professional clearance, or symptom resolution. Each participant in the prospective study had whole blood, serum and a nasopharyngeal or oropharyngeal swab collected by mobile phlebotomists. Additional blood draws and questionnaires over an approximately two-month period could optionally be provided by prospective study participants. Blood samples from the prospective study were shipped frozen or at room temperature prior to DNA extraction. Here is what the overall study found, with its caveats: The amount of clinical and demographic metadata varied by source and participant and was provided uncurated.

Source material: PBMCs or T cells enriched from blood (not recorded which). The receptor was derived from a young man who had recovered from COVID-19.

CDR3 region: CASSPGTAYNEQFF. In nucleotide form, the sequence is TGCGCCAGCAGTCCAGGGACAGCCTACAATGAGCAGTTCTTC. Recombination linked TRBV10-1 to TRBJ2-1; 7 central bases correspond to TRBD1. According to the germline V gene (reference sequence), CDR1 reads WNHNN and CDR2 reads SYGVQD. Trimming leaves V shorter by 5 bases and J shorter by 2 bases, with the junction holding 3 bases beyond the gene matches. There are 14 amino acids in the CDR3, from cysteine to phenylalanine inclusive. The retained sequence is limited to the CDR3, 42 bases, with the frame set at the first base.